The rows below give T cell receptor beta chains drawn from one sample of a study of beta chain features in type 1 diabetes. TCRdb keeps only in-frame clones here, not all; method: immunoSEQ multiplex PCR. The table has more than 250,000 clones, 14% seen once. Sequencing input: naive CD4+ T cells from blood. The source of these receptors is a man between 25 and 39 years old with type 1 diabetes. Both conserved end residues are part of each CDR3. D genes are given only for firm matches. Expanded clones are given a class, and other clones once, few, many or no size at all.

clone size	V gene	J gene	CDR3 length	D gene	CDR3 DNA	CDR3 protein
many	TRBV4-3	TRBJ2-2	13	NA	TGCGCCAGCAGCCAAGATGAGGGAGAGGAGCTGTTTTTT	CASSQDEGEELFF
NA	TRBV5-6	TRBJ1-1	15	NA	TGTGCCAGCAGCTTGCTACAGGGTGGATTGACTGAAGCTTTCTTT	CASSLLQGGLTEAFF
few	TRBV4-3	TRBJ2-1	15	TRBD2	TGCGCCAGCAGCCAATTGGGGGAGGGCAGGAATGAGCAGTTCTTC	CASSQLGEGRNEQFF
NA	TRBV15	TRBJ2-3	16	NA	TGTGCCACCAGCGCCCTGGGCGGACTCAGCACAGATACGCAGTATTTT	CATSALGGLSTDTQYF
NA	TRBV13	TRBJ1-1	15	TRBD1	TGTGCCAGCAGCGCCCGGGACAGGGGGATGACTGAAGCTTTCTTT	CASSARDRGMTEAFF
few	TRBV9	TRBJ1-5	15	NA	TGTGCCAGCAGCGTAGGGCTGGGGCCGGATCAGCCCCAGCATTTT	CASSVGLGPDQPQHF
few	TRBV2	TRBJ2-1	15	TRBD2	TGTGCCAGCAGTCCAGTAGCGGGAGTCGCCGGTGAGCAGTTCTTC	CASSPVAGVAGEQFF
NA	TRBV5-1	TRBJ2-1	14	NA	TGCGCCAGCAGCTTGACGGGGGTAGGCAATGAGCAGTTCTTC	CASSLTGVGNEQFF
NA	TRBV5-1	TRBJ2-6	16	NA	TGCGCCAGCAGCGCGAAACAGGGATCTGGGGCCAACGTCCTGACTTTC	CASSAKQGSGANVLTF
NA	TRBV12-5	TRBJ1-2	13	TRBD1	TGTGCTAGTGGTTTGGAGACAGGGGCCGCCTACACCTTC	CASGLETGAAYTF
NA	TRBV29-1	TRBJ2-7	11	NA	TGCAGCGTTTCGGAGGAATACGAGCAGTACTTC	CSVSEEYEQYF
few	TRBV7-3	TRBJ1-1	12	NA	TGTGCCAGCAGCTTACAGAACACTGAAGCTTTCTTT	CASSLQNTEAFF
NA	TRBV7-2	TRBJ1-2	15	NA	TGTGCCAGCAGCGACGCGGGGGCTACCCTCTATGGCTACACCTTC	CASSDAGATLYGYTF
few	TRBV28	TRBJ2-2	13	NA	TGTGCCAGCGGGCAGCAGGACTCCGGGGAGCTGTTTTTT	CASGQQDSGELFF
NA	TRBV11-2	TRBJ2-5	12	NA	TGTGTCAGCGGGCAGGATGGGGAGACCCAGTACTTC	CVSGQDGETQYF
few	TRBV11-1	TRBJ2-1	14	NA	TGTGCCAGCAGCTTAGCTCGGGGGAACAATGAGCAGTTCTTC	CASSLARGNNEQFF
NA	TRBV9	TRBJ2-1	16	TRBD2	TGTGCCAGCAGCCTGCTAGCGGGGAGCTCCTACAATGAGCAGTTCTTC	CASSLLAGSSYNEQFF
NA	TRBV27	TRBJ2-5	13	NA	TGTGCCAGCAGACTGACTGCTACAGAGACCCAGTACTTC	CASRLTATETQYF
NA	TRBV11-2	TRBJ2-1	16	TRBD2	TGTGCCAGCAGCCCGGCGGGACTAGCGGGAGCACATGAGCAGTTCTTC	CASSPAGLAGAHEQFF
NA	TRBV29-1	TRBJ2-7	13	TRBD2	TGCAGCGTCACTAGCGGGAGTGGGTACGAGCAGTACTTC	CSVTSGSGYEQYF
NA	TRBV4-3	TRBJ2-7	13	NA	TGCGCCAGCAGCCAGAGCGCGGGGTACGAGCAGTACTTC	CASSQSAGYEQYF
once	TRBV7-9	TRBJ2-1	14	NA	TGTGCCAGCAGCTTAGGACAGAGCAACAATGAGCAGTTCTTC	CASSLGQSNNEQFF
few	TRBV27	TRBJ2-1	16	TRBD2	TGTGCCAGCAAATTTTCGGGACTAGCGGGAATTGGTGAGCAGTTCTTC	CASKFSGLAGIGEQFF
NA	TRBV5-1	TRBJ2-7	15	TRBD2	TGCGCCAGCAGCATCGGGACTAGCGGGGCCTACGAGCAGTACTTC	CASSIGTSGAYEQYF
few	TRBV18	TRBJ2-1	13	TRBD2	TGTGCCAGCTCACGACTAGCGGCGTATGAGCAGTTCTTC	CASSRLAAYEQFF
few	TRBV20-1	TRBJ2-1	10	NA	TGCAGTGCCACAGGGAATTATGTGTTCTTC	CSATGNYVFF
few	TRBV5-1	TRBJ2-5	14	TRBD1	TGCGCCAGCAGCTCCCAGGACAGGGTAGAGACCCAGTACTTC	CASSSQDRVETQYF
NA	TRBV25-1	TRBJ1-2	13	NA	TGTGCCAGCAGTGAGGCCGGAGGTCCCGGCTACACCTTC	CASSEAGGPGYTF
few	TRBV2	TRBJ1-1	13	NA	TGTGCCAGCAGCGGACAGTTGAACACTGAAGCTTTCTTT	CASSGQLNTEAFF
NA	TRBV5-1	TRBJ1-2	14	TRBD1	TGCGCCAGCAGCCCGGGACAGGGGGACTATGGCTACACCTTC	CASSPGQGDYGYTF
NA	TRBV29-1	TRBJ2-3	15	NA	TGCAGCGCCATCGGGGGAGCGGACCTCACAGATACGCAGTATTTT	CSAIGGADLTDTQYF
few	TRBV28	TRBJ1-1	15	TRBD1	TGTGCCAGCAGTCCTCCGGGACAGGGGGGCACTGAAGCTTTCTTT	CASSPPGQGGTEAFF
NA	TRBV29-1	TRBJ1-1	12	NA	TGCAGCGTAACTCAGGGCTTCACTGAAGCTTTCTTT	CSVTQGFTEAFF
few	TRBV29-1	TRBJ1-1	13	NA	TGCAGCGGAACTACAGGGTTGGGTACTGAAGCTTTCTTT	CSGTTGLGTEAFF
few	TRBV2	TRBJ2-7	13	TRBD1	TGTGCCAGTGGACAGGGACCGTCCTACGAGCAGTACTTC	CASGQGPSYEQYF
few	TRBV18	TRBJ2-7	13	TRBD1	TGTGCCAGCTCACAGGGACAGGGGGAAGAGCAGTACTTC	CASSQGQGEEQYF